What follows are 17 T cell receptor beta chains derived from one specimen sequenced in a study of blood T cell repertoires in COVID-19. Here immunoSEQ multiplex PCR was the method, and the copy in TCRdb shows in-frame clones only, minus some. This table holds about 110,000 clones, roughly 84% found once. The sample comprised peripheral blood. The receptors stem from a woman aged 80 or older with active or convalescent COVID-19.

The CDR3 sequence: CTSSHKRGQGATLLSYEQYF. The DNA of the CDR3 is TGCACCAGCAGCCACAAGCGCGGACAGGGGGCCACCCTCCTTTCCTACGAGCAGTACTTC. This chain uses TRBV1 with TRBJ2-7; the D call in the table, TRBD1, was not verified against the DNA. TRBV1 is termed a pseudogene. This CDR3 contains 20 residues.

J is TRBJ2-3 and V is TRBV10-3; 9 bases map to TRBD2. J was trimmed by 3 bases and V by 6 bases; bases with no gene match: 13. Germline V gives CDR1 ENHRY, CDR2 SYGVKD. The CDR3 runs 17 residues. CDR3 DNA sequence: TGTGCCATCAGGCCCGGGGTTTCTAGCGGGATAACAGATACGCAGTATTTT. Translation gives CAIRPGVSSGITDTQYF.

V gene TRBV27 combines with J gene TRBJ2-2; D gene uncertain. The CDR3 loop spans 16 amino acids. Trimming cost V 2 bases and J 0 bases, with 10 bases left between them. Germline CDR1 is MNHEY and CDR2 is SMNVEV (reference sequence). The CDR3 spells CASSLNYATNTGELFF. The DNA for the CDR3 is TGTGCCAGCAGTTTAAACTATGCCACGAACACCGGGGAGCTGTTTTTT.

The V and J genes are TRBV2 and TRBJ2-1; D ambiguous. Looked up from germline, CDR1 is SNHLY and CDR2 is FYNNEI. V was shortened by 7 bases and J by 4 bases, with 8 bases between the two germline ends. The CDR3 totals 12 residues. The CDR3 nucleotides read TGTGCCAGCAATCCTTTTTACAATGAGCAGTTCTTC. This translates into CASNPFYNEQFF. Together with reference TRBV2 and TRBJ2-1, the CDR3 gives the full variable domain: EPEVTQTPSHQVTQMGQEVILRCVPISNHLYFYWYRQILGQKVEFLVSFYNNEISEKSEIFDDQFSVERPDGSNFTLKIRSTKLEDSAMYFCASNPFYNEQFFGPGTRLTVL.

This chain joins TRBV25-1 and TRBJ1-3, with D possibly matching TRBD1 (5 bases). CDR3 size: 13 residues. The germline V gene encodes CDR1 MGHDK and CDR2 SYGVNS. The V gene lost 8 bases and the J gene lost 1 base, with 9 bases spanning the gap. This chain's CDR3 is CASATGSGNTIYF. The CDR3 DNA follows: TGTGCCAGCGCTACAGGTTCTGGAAACACCATATATTTT.

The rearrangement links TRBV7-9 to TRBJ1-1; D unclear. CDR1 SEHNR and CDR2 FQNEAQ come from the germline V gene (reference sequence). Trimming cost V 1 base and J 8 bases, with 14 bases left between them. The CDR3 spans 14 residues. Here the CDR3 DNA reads TGTGCCAGCAGCTTAGGGGCGTCTCAACGGGAAGCTTTCTTT. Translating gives CASSLGASQREAFF.

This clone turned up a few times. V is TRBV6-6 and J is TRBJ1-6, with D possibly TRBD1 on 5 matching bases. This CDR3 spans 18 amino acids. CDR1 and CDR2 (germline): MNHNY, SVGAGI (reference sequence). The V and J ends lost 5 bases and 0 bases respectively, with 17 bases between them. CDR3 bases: TGTGCCAGCAGTCAACCCTCTGGGACTCACTCCTATAATTCACCCCTCCACTTT. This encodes CASSQPSGTHSYNSPLHF.

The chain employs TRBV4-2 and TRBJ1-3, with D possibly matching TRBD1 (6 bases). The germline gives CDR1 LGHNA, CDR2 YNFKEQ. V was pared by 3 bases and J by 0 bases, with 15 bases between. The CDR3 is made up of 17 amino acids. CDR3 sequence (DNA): TGTGCCAGCAGCCAGAATTCGGACAGCCTCTCTGGAAACACCATATATTTT. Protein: CASSQNSDSLSGNTIYF.

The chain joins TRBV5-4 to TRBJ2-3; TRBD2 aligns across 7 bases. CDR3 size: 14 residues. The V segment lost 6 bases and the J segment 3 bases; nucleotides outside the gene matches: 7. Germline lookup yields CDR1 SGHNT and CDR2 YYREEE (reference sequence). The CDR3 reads CASTPGDYTDTQYF. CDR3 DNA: TGTGCCAGCACCCCCGGGGACTATACAGATACGCAGTATTTT.

The chain's CDR3 is CASSSWFSGQETQYF. Here the CDR3 DNA reads TGTGCCAGCAGCTCGTGGTTTAGCGGCCAAGAGACCCAGTACTTC. This chain uses TRBV7-8 with TRBJ2-5, with D perhaps TRBD2 (6 bases). CDR3 length: 15 residues. Trimming took 4 bases from V and 1 from J, leaving 13 bases between them. Per the germline V gene, CDR1 is SGHVS and CDR2 is FQNEAQ.

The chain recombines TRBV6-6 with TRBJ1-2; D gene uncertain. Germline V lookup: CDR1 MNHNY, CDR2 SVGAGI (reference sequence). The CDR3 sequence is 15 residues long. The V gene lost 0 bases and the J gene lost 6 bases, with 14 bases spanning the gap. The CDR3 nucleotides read TGTGCCAGCAGTTACTCGATCCCAGGCCTTGATGGCTACACCTTC. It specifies CASSYSIPGLDGYTF.

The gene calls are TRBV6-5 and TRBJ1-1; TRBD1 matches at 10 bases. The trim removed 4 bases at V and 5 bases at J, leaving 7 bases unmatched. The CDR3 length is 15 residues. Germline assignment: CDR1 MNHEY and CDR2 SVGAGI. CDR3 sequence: CASSSGGQGRTEAFF. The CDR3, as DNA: TGTGCCAGCAGTTCAGGGGGACAGGGGAGGACTGAAGCTTTCTTT.

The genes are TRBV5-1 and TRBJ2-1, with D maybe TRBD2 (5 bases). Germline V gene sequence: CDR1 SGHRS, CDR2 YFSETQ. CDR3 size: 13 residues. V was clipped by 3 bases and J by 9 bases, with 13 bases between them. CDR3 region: CASSWTTRSEQFF. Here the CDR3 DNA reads TGCGCCAGCAGCTGGACCACTAGGTCTGAGCAGTTCTTC.

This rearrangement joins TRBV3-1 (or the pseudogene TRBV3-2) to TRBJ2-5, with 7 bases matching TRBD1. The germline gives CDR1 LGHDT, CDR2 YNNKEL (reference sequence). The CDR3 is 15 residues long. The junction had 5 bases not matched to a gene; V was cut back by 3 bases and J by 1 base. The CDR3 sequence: CASSQTGTVQETQYF. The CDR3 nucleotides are TGTGCCAGCAGCCAGACCGGGACAGTCCAAGAGACCCAGTACTTC.

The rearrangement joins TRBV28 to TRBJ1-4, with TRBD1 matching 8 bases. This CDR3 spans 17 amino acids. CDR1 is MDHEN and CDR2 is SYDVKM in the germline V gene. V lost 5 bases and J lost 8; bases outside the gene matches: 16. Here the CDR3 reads CASSPRTGSRSGEKLFF. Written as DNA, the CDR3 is TGTGCCAGCAGTCCACGGACAGGGTCGAGGTCGGGCGAAAAACTGTTTTTT. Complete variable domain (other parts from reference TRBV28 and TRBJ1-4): DVKVTQSSRYLVKRTGEKVFLECVQDMDHENMFWYRQDPGLGLRLIYFSYDVKMKEKGDIPEGYSVSREKKERFSLILESASTNQTSMYLCASSPRTGSRSGEKLFFGSGTQLSVL.

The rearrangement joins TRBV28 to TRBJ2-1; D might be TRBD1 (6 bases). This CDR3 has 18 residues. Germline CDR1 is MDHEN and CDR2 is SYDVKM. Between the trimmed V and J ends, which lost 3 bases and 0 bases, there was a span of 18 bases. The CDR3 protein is CASSLNRVKGSSYNEQFF. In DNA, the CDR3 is TGTGCCAGCAGTTTGAACAGGGTTAAGGGGAGCTCCTACAATGAGCAGTTCTTC.

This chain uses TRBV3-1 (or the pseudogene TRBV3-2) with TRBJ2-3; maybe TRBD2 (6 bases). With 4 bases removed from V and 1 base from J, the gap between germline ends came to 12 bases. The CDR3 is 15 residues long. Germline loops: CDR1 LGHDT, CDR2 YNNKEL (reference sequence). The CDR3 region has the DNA TGTGCCAGCAGCCGTGGACTACACGGCACAGATACGCAGTATTTT. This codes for CASSRGLHGTDTQYF.